Below are 2 T cell receptor beta chains sequenced from a single sample in a study of monozygotic twins with cystic fibrosis. TCRdb's table, derived via immunoSEQ multiplex PCR, lists solely in-frame clones and lacks some. This sample has tens of thousands of clones; around 93% occur once, and the top ten carry approximately 0.3%. The source material was blood. These receptors were collected from a girl aged 2 to 10 with cystic fibrosis.

This clone has a single count. V is TRBV7-2 and J is TRBJ2-3; 9 nucleotides match TRBD2. V trimming: 5 bases; J trimming: 5 bases; junction bases outside the gene matches: 11. The germline V gene has CDR1 SGHTA and CDR2 FQGNSA. The CDR3 totals 16 residues. CDR3 bases: TGTGCCAGCAGCCAAATGGCGGGGGGGGCCGGAGATACGCAGTATTTT. It translates to CASSQMAGGAGDTQYF.

V is TRBV5-4 and J is TRBJ2-5; perhaps D is TRBD1 or TRBD2 (7 bases each). This CDR3 region has 14 residues. Looked up from germline, CDR1 is SGHNT and CDR2 is YYREEE (reference sequence). Trimming stripped 2 bases from V and 7 bases from J, with 15 bases between. DNA of the CDR3: TGTGCCAGCAGCTTCCAGGGGGAGGGTGCGACCCAGTACTTC. Translating it yields CASSFQGEGATQYF.